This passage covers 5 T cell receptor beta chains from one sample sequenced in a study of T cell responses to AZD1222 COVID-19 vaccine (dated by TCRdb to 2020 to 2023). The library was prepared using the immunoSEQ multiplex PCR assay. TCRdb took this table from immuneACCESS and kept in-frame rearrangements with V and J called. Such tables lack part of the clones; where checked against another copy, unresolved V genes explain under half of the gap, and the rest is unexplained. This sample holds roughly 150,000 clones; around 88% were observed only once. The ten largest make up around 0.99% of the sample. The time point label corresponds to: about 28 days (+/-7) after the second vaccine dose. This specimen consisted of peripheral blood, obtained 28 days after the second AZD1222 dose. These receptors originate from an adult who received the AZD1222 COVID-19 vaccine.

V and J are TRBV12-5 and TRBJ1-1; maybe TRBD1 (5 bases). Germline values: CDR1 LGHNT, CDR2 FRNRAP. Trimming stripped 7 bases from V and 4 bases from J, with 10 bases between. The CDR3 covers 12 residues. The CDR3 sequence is CASVQGATEAFF. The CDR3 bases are TGTGCTAGTGTCCAAGGGGCCACTGAAGCTTTCTTT.

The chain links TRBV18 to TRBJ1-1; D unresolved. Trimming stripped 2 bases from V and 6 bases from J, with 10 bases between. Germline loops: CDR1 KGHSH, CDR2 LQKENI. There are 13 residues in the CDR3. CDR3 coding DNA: TGTGCCAGCTCACCATATATTAGCCCTGAAGCTTTCTTT. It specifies CASSPYISPEAFF.

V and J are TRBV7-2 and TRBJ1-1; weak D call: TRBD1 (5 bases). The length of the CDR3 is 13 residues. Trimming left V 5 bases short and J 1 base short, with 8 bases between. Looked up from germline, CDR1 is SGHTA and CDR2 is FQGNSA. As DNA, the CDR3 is TGTGCCAGCAGCCAGGGAGCGAACACTGAAGCTTTCTTT. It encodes CASSQGANTEAFF.

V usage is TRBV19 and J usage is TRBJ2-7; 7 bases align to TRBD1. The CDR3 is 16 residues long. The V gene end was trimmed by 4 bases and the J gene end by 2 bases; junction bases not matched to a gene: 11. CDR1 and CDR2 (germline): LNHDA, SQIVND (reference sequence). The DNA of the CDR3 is TGTGCCAGTAGTACTTCTTTAAACAGGGGTACCTACGAGCAGTACTTC. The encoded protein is CASSTSLNRGTYEQYF.

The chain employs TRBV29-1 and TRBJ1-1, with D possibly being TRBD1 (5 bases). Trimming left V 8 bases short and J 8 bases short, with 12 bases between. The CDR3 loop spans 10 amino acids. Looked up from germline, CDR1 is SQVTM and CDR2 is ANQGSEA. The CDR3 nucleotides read TGCAGCCCTGTGAGGGGCGAAGCTTTCTTT. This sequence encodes CSPVRGEAFF. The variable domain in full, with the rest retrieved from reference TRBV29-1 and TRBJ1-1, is SAVISQKPSRDICQRGTSLTIQCQVDSQVTMMFWYRQQPGQSLTLIATANQGSEATYESGFVIDKFPISRPNLTFSTLTVSNMSPEDSSIYLCSPVRGEAFFGQGTRLTVV.